What follows are 10 T cell receptor beta chains derived from one specimen sequenced in a study of cytomegalovirus exposure and HLA in healthy donors. 60 Vbeta and 13 Jbeta primers were used in PCR. Produced via immunoSEQ multiplex PCR; TCRdb's table is partial and in-frame only. The data hold approximately 94,000 clones, with approximately 80% observed a single time. Sequenced material: PBMCs. These receptors came from a man under 40 in good health and CMV-seropositive.

This CDR3 reads CATGTLTDTQYF. The CDR3 region has the DNA TGTGCCACGGGGACTCTTACAGATACGCAGTATTTT. The chain employs TRBV28 and TRBJ2-3, with D possibly matching TRBD2 (6 bases). The CDR3 extends over 12 amino acids. CDR1 is MDHEN, CDR2 SYDVKM, per germline. V shed 10 bases and J shed 3 bases, with 11 bases lying between them.

The rearrangement joins TRBV6-5 to TRBJ2-1, with D possibly matching TRBD1 (6 bases). Germline V gene sequence: CDR1 MNHEY, CDR2 SVGAGI. Trimming pared 6 bases from V and 8 bases from J, leaving 20 bases between. The CDR3 is 15 residues long. CDR3 region: CASSGTSPPEDEQFF. CDR3 coding DNA: TGTGCCAGCAGCGGGACATCACCTCCAGAAGATGAGCAGTTCTTC.

The chain is built from TRBV27 and TRBJ2-7, with D tentatively TRBD1 (7 bases). Trimming cost V 10 bases and J 1 base, with 17 bases left between them. There are 14 residues in the CDR3. CDR1 is MNHEY and CDR2 is SMNVEV in the germline V gene (reference sequence). The CDR3 region is CATAQGGKSYEQYF. Written as DNA, the CDR3 is TGTGCCACCGCGCAGGGGGGTAAGTCCTACGAGCAGTACTTC.

The chain has TRBV10-3 and TRBJ1-2, with TRBD1 matching over 10 bases. The V segment lost 4 bases and the J segment 3 bases; nucleotides outside the gene matches: 8. The CDR3 contains 16 residues. Per the germline V gene, CDR1 is ENHRY and CDR2 is SYGVKD. In DNA, the CDR3 is TGTGCCATCAGTGCGGGGGGGACAGGGGTCGACTATGGCTACACCTTC. This encodes CAISAGGTGVDYGYTF.

This sequence joins TRBV14 and TRBJ1-2; 9 bases line up with TRBD1. The germline V gene has CDR1 SGHDN and CDR2 FVKESK. The CDR3 loop spans 15 amino acids. The V gene end was trimmed by 2 bases and the J gene end by 5 bases; junction bases not matched to a gene: 6. This CDR3 is CASSQPGQGGYGYTF. In DNA, the CDR3 is TGTGCCAGCAGCCAACCGGGACAGGGTGGTTATGGCTACACCTTC.

This clone was seen a few times. The J gene is TRBJ2-2, the V gene TRBV29-1; 7 bases match TRBD1. The CDR3 loop spans 14 amino acids. Unmatched junction bases numbered 7, after V lost 6 bases and J lost 3 bases. Germline CDR1 is SQVTM and CDR2 is ANQGSEA. CDR3 sequence reads: CSVHRQGHTGELFF. CDR3 DNA: TGCAGCGTCCATAGACAGGGCCACACCGGGGAGCTGTTTTTT.

The chain joins TRBV5-1 to TRBJ1-2; possibly TRBD1 for D (6 bases). This CDR3 comprises 12 residues. Germline CDR1 SGHRS, CDR2 YFSETQ. The V gene lost 3 bases and the J gene lost 11 bases, with 14 bases spanning the gap. The CDR3 sequence: CASSSTGGPYTF. The CDR3 DNA is TGCGCCAGCAGCTCTACGGGGGGGCCATACACCTTC.

This clone occurred once. CDR3 bases: TGTGCCAGCATAGGGCAGGGGACGCCCGAGCAGTACTTC. It encodes CASIGQGTPEQYF. The chain uses TRBV28 and TRBJ2-7, with D possibly being TRBD1 (6 bases). The CDR3 loop spans 13 amino acids. Germline assignment: CDR1 MDHEN and CDR2 SYDVKM. Trimming cost V 7 bases and J 6 bases, with 16 bases left between them.

The gene calls are TRBV28 and TRBJ2-2; TRBD2 matches at 8 bases. This CDR3 comprises 15 residues. Trimming took 5 bases from V and 7 from J; bases not matched to a gene: 9. Germline lookup yields CDR1 MDHEN and CDR2 SYDVKM. The CDR3 sequence: CASSLPGLGIGELFF. DNA of the CDR3: TGTGCCAGCAGTCTCCCGGGACTAGGGATCGGGGAGCTGTTTTTT.

CDR3 bases: TGCGCCAGCAGCATAGCGGGGGGGCATACGCAGTATTTT. Translation gives CASSIAGGHTQYF. The rearrangement joins TRBV5-1 to TRBJ2-3; 11 nucleotides agree with TRBD2. The junction had 2 bases not matched to a gene; V was cut back by 4 bases and J by 7 bases. This CDR3 contains 13 residues. Germline loops: CDR1 SGHRS, CDR2 YFSETQ.